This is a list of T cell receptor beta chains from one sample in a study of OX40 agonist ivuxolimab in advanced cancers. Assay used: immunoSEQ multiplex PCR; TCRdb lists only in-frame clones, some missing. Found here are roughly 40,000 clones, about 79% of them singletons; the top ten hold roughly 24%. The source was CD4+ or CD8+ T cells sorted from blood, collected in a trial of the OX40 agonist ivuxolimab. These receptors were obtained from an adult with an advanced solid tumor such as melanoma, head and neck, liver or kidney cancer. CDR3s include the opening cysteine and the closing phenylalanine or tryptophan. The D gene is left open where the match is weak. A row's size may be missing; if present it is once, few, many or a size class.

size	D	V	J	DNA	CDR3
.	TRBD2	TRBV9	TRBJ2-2	TGTGCCAGCAGCCCCCGTAGCGGGAGGGCCTCTGATAGGGTCGGGGAGCTGTTTTTT	CASSPRSGRASDRVGELFF
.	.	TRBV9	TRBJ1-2	TGTGCCAGCAGCGGAACAAGGATATTCACCTTC	CASSGTRIFTF
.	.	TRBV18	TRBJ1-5	TGTGCCAGCTCACCACCCGCTCAGCCCCAGCATTTT	CASSPPAQPQHF
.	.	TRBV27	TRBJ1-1	TGTGCCAGCAGGCTCCTGACAGTGATGAACACTGAAGCTTTCTTT	CASRLLTVMNTEAFF
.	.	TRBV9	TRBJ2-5	TGTGCCAGCAGCGTTGAGAGGGGGGGGCTGGGAGAGACCCAGTACTTC	CASSVERGGLGETQYF
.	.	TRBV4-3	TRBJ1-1	TGCGCCAGCAGCCAAGATCTCGGGACCCAAGCTTTCTTT	CASSQDLGTQAFF
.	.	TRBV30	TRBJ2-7	TGTGCCTGGAGTCGTCAGGCCTACGAGCAGTACTTC	CAWSRQAYEQYF
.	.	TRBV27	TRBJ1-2	TGTGCCAGCAGTTTAGGAGTCAGGGAAAACTATGGCTACACCTTC	CASSLGVRENYGYTF
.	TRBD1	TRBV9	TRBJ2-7	TGTGCCAGCAGCGGGCCGTTGACAGGGCCCTACGAGCAGTACTTC	CASSGPLTGPYEQYF
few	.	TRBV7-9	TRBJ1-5	TGTGCCAGCAGCCAGAGCGGGCAGGCCTATAGCAATCAGCCCCAGCATTTT	CASSQSGQAYSNQPQHF
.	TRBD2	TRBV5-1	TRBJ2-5	TGCGCCAGCAGCTTGGCCGGGACTAGCTCGGGGTACCAAGAGACCCAGTACTTC	CASSLAGTSSGYQETQYF
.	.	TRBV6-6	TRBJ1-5	TGTGCCAGCAGTTACGAGGGCTCCGGCAATCAGCCCCAGCATTTT	CASSYEGSGNQPQHF
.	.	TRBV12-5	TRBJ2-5	TGTGCTAGTGGTTTGGAGGGTAGGACGGAGACCCAGTACTTC	CASGLEGRTETQYF
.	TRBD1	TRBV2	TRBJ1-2	TGTGCCAGCACCGGACAGGCGGGTGGTGGCTACACCTTC	CASTGQAGGGYTF
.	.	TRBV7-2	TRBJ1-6	TGTGCCAGCAGCAAGGGACAAGATTATAATTCACCCCTCCACTTT	CASSKGQDYNSPLHF
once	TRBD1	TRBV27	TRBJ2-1	TGTGCCAGCAGTCCGACAGGGGTTGTGGACAATGAGCAGTTCTTC	CASSPTGVVDNEQFF
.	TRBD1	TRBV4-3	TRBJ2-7	TGCGCCAGCAGCGACCGGGACAGGGATCACGAGCAGTACTTC	CASSDRDRDHEQYF
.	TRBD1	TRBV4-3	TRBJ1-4	TGCGCCAGCAGCCAAGGGAGGGGGCCTACTAATGAAAAACTGTTTTTT	CASSQGRGPTNEKLFF
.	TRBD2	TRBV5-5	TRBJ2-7	TGTGCCAGCAGCCCACCCGGGAGGGGACCCTACGAGCAGTACTTC	CASSPPGRGPYEQYF
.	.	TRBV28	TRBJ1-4	TGTGCCAGCAGTTCCACAGGGTTACTTGAAAAACTGTTTTTT	CASSSTGLLEKLFF
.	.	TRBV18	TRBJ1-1	TGTGCCAGCTCACGACGGGAAACTGGGGCTGGCACTGAAGCTTTCTTT	CASSRRETGAGTEAFF
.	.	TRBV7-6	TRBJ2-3	TGTGCCAGCAGCTTAGGGACAGATACGCAGTATTTT	CASSLGTDTQYF
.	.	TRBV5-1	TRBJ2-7	TGCGCCAGCAGCTTGACTAACTACGAGCAGTACTTC	CASSLTNYEQYF
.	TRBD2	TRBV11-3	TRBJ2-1	TGTGCCAGCAGTGTAGCGGGAGTGAACAATGAGCAGTTCTTC	CASSVAGVNNEQFF
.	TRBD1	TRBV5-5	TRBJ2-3	TGTGCCAGCACCTCCTCAGGGGGCAGCGCAGATACGCAGTATTTT	CASTSSGGSADTQYF
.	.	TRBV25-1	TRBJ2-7	TGTGCCAGCAGTGACGAGGGGGGCTCCTACGAGCAGTACTTC	CASSDEGGSYEQYF
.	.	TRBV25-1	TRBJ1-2	TGTGCCAGCAGTGAAGTGGCTAACTATGGCTACACCTTC	CASSEVANYGYTF
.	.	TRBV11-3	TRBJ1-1	TGTGCCAGCAGCTTCGGCGACACTGAAGCTTTCTTT	CASSFGDTEAFF
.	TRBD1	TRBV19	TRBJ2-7	TGTGCCAGTAGTATCCCCGGACAGGGTACCTACGAGCAGTACTTC	CASSIPGQGTYEQYF
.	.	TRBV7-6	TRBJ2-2	TGTGCCAGCAGCCCCACCCTCGGGGGTGGCGGGGAGCTGTTTTTT	CASSPTLGGGGELFF
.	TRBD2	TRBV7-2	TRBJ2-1	TGTGCCAGCAGCTTAAGCGGGAGCTCCTACAATGAGCAGTTCTTC	CASSLSGSSYNEQFF
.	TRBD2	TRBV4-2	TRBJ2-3	TGTGCCAGCAGCCCTCAGCGGGGTACAGATACGCAGTATTTT	CASSPQRGTDTQYF
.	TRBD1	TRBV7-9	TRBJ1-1	TGTGCCAGCAGCTTATTGGGACAGGGAAACACTGAAGCTTTCTTT	CASSLLGQGNTEAFF
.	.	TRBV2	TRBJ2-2	TGTGCCAGCAGTGAGAACTCCAGCGGCGGGGAGCTGTTTTTT	CASSENSSGGELFF
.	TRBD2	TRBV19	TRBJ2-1	TGTGCCAGTAGTATAAGACTAGCTGGCTACAATGAGCAGTTCTTC	CASSIRLAGYNEQFF
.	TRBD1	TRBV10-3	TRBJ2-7	TGTGCCATCACCAGACAGGGGGCCTACGAGCAGTACTTC	CAITRQGAYEQYF
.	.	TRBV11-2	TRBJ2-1	TGTGCCAGCAGCTTAGATCGCCAGGGCGTGGGAAATGAGCAGTTCTTC	CASSLDRQGVGNEQFF
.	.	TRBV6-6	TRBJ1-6	TGTGCCAGCAGTTACGTTAATTCACCCCTCCACTTT	CASSYVNSPLHF
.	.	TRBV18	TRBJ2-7	TGTGCCAGCTCACCACTGAGGGCCGAGCAGTACTTC	CASSPLRAEQYF